This TCR beta chain was sequenced during a study of T cells in Graves' hyperthyroidism and ophthalmopathy. Amplification of TCR beta CDR3 regions used RNA as the template. Using the HTBI primer set, a first-round RT-PCR was run on the TCR CDR3. Each CDR3 protein is one row after TCRdb ran MiXCR on the multiplex PCR reads. The repertoire holds approximately 400,000 distinct CDR3 sequences, with about 18% as singletons. Germline CDR1 reads LNHNV; CDR2 reads YYDKDF (reference sequence). This CDR3 has 18 amino acids. Ophthalmopathy cases met thresholds of Clinical Activity Score at least 3, NOSPECS grade at least 4 and duration under 3 months. Patients were excluded for uncontrolled infection, other autoimmune disease, pregnancy or lactation. Comments on this clonotype: One end of the junction varies from germline; a read error may be responsible.

Sequenced material: blood. This chain joins TRBV15 and TRBJ1-6; maybe TRBD1 (5 bases). The clonotype was recovered from a man aged 18 to 29 with Graves' ophthalmopathy. CDR3 sequence: CATSRDRPGSSYNSPPHF. The DNA of the CDR3 is TGTGCCACCAGCAGAGATCGTCCAGGGAGCTCCTATAATTCACCCCCCCACTTT.